The clone carrying this T cell receptor (beta chain) appeared a single time. Among the donors, all were healthy bone marrow donors. The record originates from a study of cytomegalovirus exposure and HLA in healthy donors. Primers included in the PCR were 60 Vbeta and 13 Jbeta primers. Data came from immunoSEQ multiplex PCR; TCRdb stores just in-frame clones and leaves some out. The data contain under 200,000 clones, approximately 80% of them singletons. This clonotype originated in a man aged 25 to 40 in good health and CMV-seropositive. Sequenced: PBMCs.

This chain's CDR3 is CASSHPGVNNSPLHF. Here the CDR3 DNA reads TGTGCCAGCAGCCACCCAGGGGTTAATAATTCACCCCTCCACTTT. The V and J genes are TRBV6-4 and TRBJ1-6, with D possibly matching TRBD1 (6 bases). V lost 6 bases and J lost 5, with 14 bases in between. This CDR3 is built from 15 residues. From germline, CDR1 is MRHNA and CDR2 SNTAGT.